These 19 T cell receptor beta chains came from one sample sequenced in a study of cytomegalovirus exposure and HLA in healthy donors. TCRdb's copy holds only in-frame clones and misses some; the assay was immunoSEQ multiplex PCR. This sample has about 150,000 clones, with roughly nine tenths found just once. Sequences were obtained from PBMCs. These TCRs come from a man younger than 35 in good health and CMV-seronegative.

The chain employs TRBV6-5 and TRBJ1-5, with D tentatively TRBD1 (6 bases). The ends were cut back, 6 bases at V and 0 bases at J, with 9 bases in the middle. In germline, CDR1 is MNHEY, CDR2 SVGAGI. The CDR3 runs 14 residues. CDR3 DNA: TGTGCCAGCAGCAGGACAGATAGCAATCAGCCCCAGCATTTT. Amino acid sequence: CASSRTDSNQPQHF.

In nucleotides, the CDR3 is TGTGCCAGCGCCGCCCTAGGACAGAACTATGGCTACACCTTC. Translated: CASAALGQNYGYTF. The chain uses TRBV19 and TRBJ1-2; D possibly corresponds to TRBD1 (6 bases). Trimming stripped 9 bases from V and 2 bases from J, with 16 bases between. Per germline, CDR1 LNHDA and CDR2 SQIVND (reference sequence). The CDR3 is 14 residues long.

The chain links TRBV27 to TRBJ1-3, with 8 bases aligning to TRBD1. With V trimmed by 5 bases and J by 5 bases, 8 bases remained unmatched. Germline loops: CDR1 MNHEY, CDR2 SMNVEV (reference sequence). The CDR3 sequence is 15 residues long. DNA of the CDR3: TGTGCCAGCAGTCCCCGGACAGGGAGAAGAAACACCATATATTTT. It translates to CASSPRTGRRNTIYF.

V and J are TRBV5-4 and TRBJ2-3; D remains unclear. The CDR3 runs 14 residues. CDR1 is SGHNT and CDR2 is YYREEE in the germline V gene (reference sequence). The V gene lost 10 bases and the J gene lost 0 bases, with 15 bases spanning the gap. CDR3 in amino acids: CAYRSVPSTDTQYF. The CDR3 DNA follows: TGTGCCTACCGGAGCGTCCCTAGCACAGATACGCAGTATTTT.

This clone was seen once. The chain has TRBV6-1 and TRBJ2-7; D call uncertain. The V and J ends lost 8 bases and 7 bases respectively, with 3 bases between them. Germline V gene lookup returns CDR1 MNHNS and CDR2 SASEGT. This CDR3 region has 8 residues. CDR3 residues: CASSEQYF. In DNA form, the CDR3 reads TGTGCCAGCTCTGAGCAGTACTTC.

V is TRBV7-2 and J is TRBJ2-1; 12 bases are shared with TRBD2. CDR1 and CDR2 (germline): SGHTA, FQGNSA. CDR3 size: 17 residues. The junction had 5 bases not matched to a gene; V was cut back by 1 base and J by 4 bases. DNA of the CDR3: TGTGCCAGCAGCTTAGTTTGGACTAGCGGGGCTTACAATGAGCAGTTCTTC. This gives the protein CASSLVWTSGAYNEQFF.

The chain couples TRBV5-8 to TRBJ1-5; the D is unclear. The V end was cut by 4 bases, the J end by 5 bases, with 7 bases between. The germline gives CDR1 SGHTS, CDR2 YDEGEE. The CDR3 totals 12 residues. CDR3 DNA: TGTGCCAGCAGCGAGGGAGATCAGCCCCAGCATTTT. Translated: CASSEGDQPQHF.

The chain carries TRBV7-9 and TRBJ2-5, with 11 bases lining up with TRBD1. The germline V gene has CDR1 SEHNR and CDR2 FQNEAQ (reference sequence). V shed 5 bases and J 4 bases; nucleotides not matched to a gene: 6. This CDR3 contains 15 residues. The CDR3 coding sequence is TGTGCCAGCAGCCGGTCGGACAGGGGGCGAGAGACCCAGTACTTC. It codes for CASSRSDRGRETQYF.

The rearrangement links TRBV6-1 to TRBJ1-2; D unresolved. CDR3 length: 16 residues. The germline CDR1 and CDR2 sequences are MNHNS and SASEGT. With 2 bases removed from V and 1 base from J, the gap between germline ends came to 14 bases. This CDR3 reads CASSENPEPSNYGYTF. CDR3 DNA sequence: TGTGCCAGCAGTGAAAACCCCGAGCCGAGTAACTATGGCTACACCTTC.

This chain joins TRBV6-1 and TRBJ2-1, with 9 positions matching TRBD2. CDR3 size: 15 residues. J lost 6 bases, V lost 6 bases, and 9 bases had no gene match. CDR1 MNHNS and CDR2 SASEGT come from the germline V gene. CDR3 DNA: TGTGCCAGCAGGGTAGCGGGAGAATGGCGCAATGAGCAGTTCTTC. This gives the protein CASRVAGEWRNEQFF.

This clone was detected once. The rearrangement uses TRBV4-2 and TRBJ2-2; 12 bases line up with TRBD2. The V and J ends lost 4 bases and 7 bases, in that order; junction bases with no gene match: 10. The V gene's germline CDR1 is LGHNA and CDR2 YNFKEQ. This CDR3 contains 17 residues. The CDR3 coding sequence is TGTGCCAGCAGCCGCTTGCTAGCGGGGGGGCCGGACGGGGAGCTGTTTTTT. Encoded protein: CASSRLLAGGPDGELFF.

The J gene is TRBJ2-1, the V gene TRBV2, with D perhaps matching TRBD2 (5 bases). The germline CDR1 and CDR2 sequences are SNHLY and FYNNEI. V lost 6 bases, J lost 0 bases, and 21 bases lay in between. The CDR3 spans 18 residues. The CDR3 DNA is TGTGCCAGCAGACTCTCGAGGGAGAGCGGAGACTCCTACAATGAGCAGTTCTTC. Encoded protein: CASRLSRESGDSYNEQFF.

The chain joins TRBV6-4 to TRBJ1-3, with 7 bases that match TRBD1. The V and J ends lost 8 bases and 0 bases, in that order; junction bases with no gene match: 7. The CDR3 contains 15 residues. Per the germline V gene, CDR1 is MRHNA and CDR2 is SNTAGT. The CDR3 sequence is CASDSQGHSGNTIYF. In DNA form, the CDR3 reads TGTGCCAGCGATTCACAGGGGCACTCTGGAAACACCATATATTTT.

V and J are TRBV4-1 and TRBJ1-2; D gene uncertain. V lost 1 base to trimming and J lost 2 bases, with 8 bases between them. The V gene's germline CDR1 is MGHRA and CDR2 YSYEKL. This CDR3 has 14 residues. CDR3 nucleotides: TGCGCCAGCAGCCAAGTTGGGCAGAACTATGGCTACACCTTC. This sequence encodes CASSQVGQNYGYTF.

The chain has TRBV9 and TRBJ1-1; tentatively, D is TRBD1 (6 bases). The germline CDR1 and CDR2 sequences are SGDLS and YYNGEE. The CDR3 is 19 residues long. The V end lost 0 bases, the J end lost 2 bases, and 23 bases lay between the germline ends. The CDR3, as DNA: TGTGCCAGCAGCGTAGCTCAAACAGGGCTTTCATCGATCAACACTGAAGCTTTCTTT. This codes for CASSVAQTGLSSINTEAFF.

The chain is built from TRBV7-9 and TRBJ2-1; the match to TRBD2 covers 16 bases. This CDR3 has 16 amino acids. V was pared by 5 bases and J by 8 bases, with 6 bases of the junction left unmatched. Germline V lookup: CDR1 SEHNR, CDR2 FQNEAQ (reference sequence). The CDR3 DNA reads TGTGCCAGCAGCGACGGGACTAGCGGGGGGGTCGATGAGCAGTTCTTC. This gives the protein CASSDGTSGGVDEQFF. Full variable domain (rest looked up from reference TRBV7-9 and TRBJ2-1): DTGVSQNPRHKITKRGQNVTFRCDPISEHNRLYWYRQTLGQGPEFLTYFQNEAQLEKSRLLSDRFSAERPKGSFSTLEIQRTEQGDSAMYLCASSDGTSGGVDEQFFGPGTRLTVL.

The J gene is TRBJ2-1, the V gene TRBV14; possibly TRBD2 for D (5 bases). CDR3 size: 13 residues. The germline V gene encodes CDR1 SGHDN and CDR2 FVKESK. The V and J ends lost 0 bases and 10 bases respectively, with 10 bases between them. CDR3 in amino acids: CASSQDSRGEQFF. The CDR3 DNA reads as TGTGCCAGCAGCCAAGATTCTCGAGGGGAGCAGTTCTTC.

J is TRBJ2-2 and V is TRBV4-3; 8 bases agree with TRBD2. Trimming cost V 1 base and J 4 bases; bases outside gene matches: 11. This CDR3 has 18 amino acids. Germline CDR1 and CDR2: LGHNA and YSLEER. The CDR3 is CASSQVQLSGRVTGELFF. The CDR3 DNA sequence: TGCGCCAGCAGCCAAGTTCAATTAAGCGGGAGAGTCACCGGGGAGCTGTTTTTT.

CDR3 nucleotide sequence: TGTGCCAGCAGCAGACTAGCGGGCGGTTCCTACGAGCAGTACGTC. Amino acids: CASSRLAGGSYEQYV. The chain uses TRBV6-6 and TRBJ2-7; 10 bases are a match to TRBD2. There are 15 residues in the CDR3. Losses at the gene ends were 6 bases for V and 1 base for J; bases not matched to a gene: 6. Germline CDR1 MNHNY, CDR2 SVGAGI (reference sequence).